This TCR beta chain was retrieved from a study of control samples from healthy donors and cancer patients. The V gene's germline CDR1 is SEHNR and CDR2 FQNEAQ (reference sequence). Trimming pared 5 bases from V and 0 bases from J, leaving 11 bases between. This CDR3 is 15 amino acids long. The method was immunoSEQ multiplex PCR; TCRdb's version includes in-frame clones alone and lacks a portion of them. The sample includes about 140,000 clones, 88% seen only once; the top ten take under 2%. The chain couples TRBV7-9 to TRBJ1-3, with a possible D match to TRBD1 (6 bases). The sequenced material came from blood. The sequence derives from a man between 18 and 29 years old in good health. The CDR3 region is CASSPGVLSGNTIYF. CDR3 sequence (DNA): TGTGCCAGCAGCCCAGGGGTACTCTCTGGAAACACCATATATTTT.